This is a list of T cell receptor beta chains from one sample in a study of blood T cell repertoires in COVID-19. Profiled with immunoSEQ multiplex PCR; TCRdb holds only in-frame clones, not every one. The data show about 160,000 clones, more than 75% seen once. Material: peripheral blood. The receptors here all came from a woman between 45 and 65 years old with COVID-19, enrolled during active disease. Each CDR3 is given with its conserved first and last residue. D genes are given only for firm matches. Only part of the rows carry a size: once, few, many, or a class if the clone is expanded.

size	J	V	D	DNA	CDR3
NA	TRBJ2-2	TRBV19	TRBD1	TGTGCCAGTTCCGGGACAGGGAACACCGGGGAGCTGTTTTTT	CASSGTGNTGELFF
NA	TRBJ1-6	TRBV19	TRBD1	TGTGCCAGTAACCGACAGGGCTGGGGCTCACCCCTCCACTTT	CASNRQGWGSPLHF
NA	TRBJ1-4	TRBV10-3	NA	TGTGCCGCCTCGACAGGCCTTAATGAAAAACTGTTTTTT	CAASTGLNEKLFF
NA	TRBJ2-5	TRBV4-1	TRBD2	TGCGCCAGCAGCCAAGTCGGACTAGCGGGGCAAGAGACCCAGTACTTC	CASSQVGLAGQETQYF
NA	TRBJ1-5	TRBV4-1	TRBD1	TGCGCCAGCAGCCAAGGTCTCGACAGGGGAGGCCAGCCCCAGCATTTT	CASSQGLDRGGQPQHF
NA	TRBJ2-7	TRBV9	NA	TGTGCCAGCAGTACGGACAGTACCTACGAGCAGTACTTC	CASSTDSTYEQYF
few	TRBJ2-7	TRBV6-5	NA	TGTGCCAGCACCCTATCCTACGAGCAGTACTTC	CASTLSYEQYF
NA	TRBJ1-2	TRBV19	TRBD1	TGTGCCAGTAGGGAGACAGGGGGCCAGCATGGCTACACCTTC	CASRETGGQHGYTF
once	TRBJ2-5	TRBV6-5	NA	TGTGCCAGCAGTCCCTACAGGGCGAACCAAGAGACCCAGTACTTC	CASSPYRANQETQYF
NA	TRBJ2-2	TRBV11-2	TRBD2	TGTGCCAGCATCCCCTCGGGGGTAGCGGGGGTGAACACCGGGGAGCTGTTTTTT	CASIPSGVAGVNTGELFF
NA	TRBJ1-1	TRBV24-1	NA	TGTGCCACCAGTGATTTAGGAGGGAGGAACACTGAAGCTTTCTTT	CATSDLGGRNTEAFF
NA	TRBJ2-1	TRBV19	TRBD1	TGTGCCAGTAGTATCGCGGGACAGGGAAGGCATGAGCAGTTCTTC	CASSIAGQGRHEQFF
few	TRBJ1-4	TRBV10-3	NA	TGTGCCACCCTGGACAGAGCTAATGAAAAACTGTTTTTT	CATLDRANEKLFF
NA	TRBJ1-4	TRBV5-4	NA	TGTGCCAGCAGCTTGAACAGGGAGAAACTGTTTTTT	CASSLNREKLFF
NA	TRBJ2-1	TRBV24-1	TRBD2	TGTGCCACCAGTCCGCCCCCAGCGGGGGAGAACAATGAGCAGTTCTTC	CATSPPPAGENNEQFF
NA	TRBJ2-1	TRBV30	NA	TGTGCCTGGACCCAAGGGAGATGGTCCTACAATGAGCAGTTCTTC	CAWTQGRWSYNEQFF
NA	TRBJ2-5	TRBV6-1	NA	TGTGCCAGCAGTGAATATGAGTTTGGAGGGTGGAAGGTACAAGAGACCCAGTACTTC	CASSEYEFGGWKVQETQYF
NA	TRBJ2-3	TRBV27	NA	TGTGCCAGCAGTAGGGTAGCGGTTAGGTTAGATACGCAGTATTTT	CASSRVAVRLDTQYF
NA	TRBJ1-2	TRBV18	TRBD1	TGTGCCAGCTCACGCGATGACAGGGGTAATGGCTACACCTTC	CASSRDDRGNGYTF
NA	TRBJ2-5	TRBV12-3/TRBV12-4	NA	TGTGCCAGCACCTCGGGCCCGGGGGAGACCCAGTACTTC	CASTSGPGETQYF
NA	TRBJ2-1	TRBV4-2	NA	TGTGCCAGCAGCCAAGCCCGAATTACAGAGAAGTTCTTC	CASSQARITEKFF
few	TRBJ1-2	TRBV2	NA	TGTGCCAGCAGTGAATCACCGGGCCTCAGGGGAGGCTACACCTTC	CASSESPGLRGGYTF
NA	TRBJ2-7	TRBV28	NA	TGTGCCAGCAGGCGGGGCATTAACTCCTACGAGCAGTACTTC	CASRRGINSYEQYF
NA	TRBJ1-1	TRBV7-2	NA	TGTGCCAGCAGCTTAGCCGGGGTGAACACTGAAGCTTTCTTT	CASSLAGVNTEAFF
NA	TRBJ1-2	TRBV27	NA	TGTGCCAGCAGCCAGACAGTTTTCTATGGCTACACCTTC	CASSQTVFYGYTF
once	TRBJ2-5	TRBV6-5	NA	TGTGCCAGCAGCCCACCGGGAAAAGAGACCCAGTACTTC	CASSPPGKETQYF
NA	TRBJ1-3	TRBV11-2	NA	TGTGCCAGCAGCGGAGGGAGGGTTGGAAACACCATATATTTT	CASSGGRVGNTIYF
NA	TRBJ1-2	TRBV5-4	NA	TGTGCCAGCAGCGGAATAATTAGTACCGACGGGAACTATGGCTACACCTTC	CASSGIISTDGNYGYTF
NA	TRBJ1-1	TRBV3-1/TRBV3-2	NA	TGTGCCAGCAGCCCTCACATGGGACAAGACGTGAACACTGAAGCTTTCTTT	CASSPHMGQDVNTEAFF
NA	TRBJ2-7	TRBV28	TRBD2	TGTGCCAGCAGTTTATTTACTAGCGGGACCTACGAGCAGTACTTC	CASSLFTSGTYEQYF
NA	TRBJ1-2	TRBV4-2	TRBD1	TGTGCCAGCAGCGAGAGGACAGGGGCCGGGGATGGCTACACCTTC	CASSERTGAGDGYTF
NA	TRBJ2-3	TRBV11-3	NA	TGTGCCAGCAGCCCCTCTCCAGTTAGCACAGATACGCAGTATTTT	CASSPSPVSTDTQYF
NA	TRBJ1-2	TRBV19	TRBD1	TGTGCCAGTAGTATCGACAGGGAGAGCGGCTACACCTTC	CASSIDRESGYTF
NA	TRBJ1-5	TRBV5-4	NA	TGTGCCAGCAGCTTGGGGGGAGCGGTGAATCAGCCCCAGCATTTT	CASSLGGAVNQPQHF
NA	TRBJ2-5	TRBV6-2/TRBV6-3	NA	TGTGCCAGCAGTTACCTAGCTGGGGAGACCCAGTACTTC	CASSYLAGETQYF
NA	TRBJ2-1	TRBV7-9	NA	TGTGCCAGTAGTGGGCCATCCAATGAGCAGTTCTTC	CASSGPSNEQFF
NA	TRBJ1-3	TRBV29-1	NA	TGCAGCGTTGGTGGCGGGAGCTCTGGAAACACCATATATTTT	CSVGGGSSGNTIYF
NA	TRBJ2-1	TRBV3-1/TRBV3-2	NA	TGTGCCAGCAGCCAAGGGACTTCCGAGCAGTTCTTC	CASSQGTSEQFF
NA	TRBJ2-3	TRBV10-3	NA	TGTGCCATCAGTGAGTCCGAGGGGGGGGCAAAAGATACGCAGTATTTT	CAISESEGGAKDTQYF
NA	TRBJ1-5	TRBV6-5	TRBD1	TGTGCCAGCAGTTCGTACAGGGGTGGACGCAATCAGCCCCAGCATTTT	CASSSYRGGRNQPQHF
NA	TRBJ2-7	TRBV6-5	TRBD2	TGTGCCAGCAGTACCGCGGGAGGGGTCTACGAGCAGTACTTC	CASSTAGGVYEQYF
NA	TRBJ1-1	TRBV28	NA	TGTGCCAGCAGTGAGGGGGGGCGCGGATCTTTCTTT	CASSEGGRGSFF
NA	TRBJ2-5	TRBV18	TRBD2	TGTGCCGGAGCGGGGGTAGAAGAGACCCAGTACTTC	CAGAGVEETQYF
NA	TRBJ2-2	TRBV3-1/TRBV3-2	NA	TGTGCCAGCAGCCCAGTCCGGGGGACGATCACCGGGGAGCTGTTTTTT	CASSPVRGTITGELFF
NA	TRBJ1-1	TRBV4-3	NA	TGCGCCAGCAGCCAAGAGGTTCTGACGGGCACTGAAGCTTTCTTT	CASSQEVLTGTEAFF
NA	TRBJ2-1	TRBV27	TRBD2	TGTGCCAGCAGTTTATCGGCACTAGCGGGATACAATGAGCAGTTCTTC	CASSLSALAGYNEQFF
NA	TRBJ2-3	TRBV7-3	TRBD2	TGTGCCAGCAGTCGTGGACTAGATCGAAGTTCAGATACGCAGTATTTT	CASSRGLDRSSDTQYF
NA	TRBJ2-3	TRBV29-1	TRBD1	TGCAGCGTCCACAGGGGGCGCACAGATACGCAGTATTTT	CSVHRGRTDTQYF
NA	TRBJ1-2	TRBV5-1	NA	TGCGCCAGCAGCTTGGAAGGCAGGCATACCTATGGCTACACCTTC	CASSLEGRHTYGYTF
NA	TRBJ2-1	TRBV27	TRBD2	TGTGCCAGCAGCCCTAGCGGGGGTAACAATGAGCAGTTCTTC	CASSPSGGNNEQFF
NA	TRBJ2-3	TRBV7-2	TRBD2	TGTGCCAGCAGCGCGGGACTAGTCTCAGATACGCAGTATTTT	CASSAGLVSDTQYF
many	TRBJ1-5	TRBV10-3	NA	TGTGCCATCAGGGGGACGGGTAGCGGGGCCCAGCATTTT	CAIRGTGSGAQHF
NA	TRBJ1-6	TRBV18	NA	TGTGCCAGCTCACTCGGGGGGGACTCACCCCTCCACTTT	CASSLGGDSPLHF
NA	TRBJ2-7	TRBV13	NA	TGTGCCAGCAGCTTTATTACCGGACACAACTACGAGCAGTACTTC	CASSFITGHNYEQYF
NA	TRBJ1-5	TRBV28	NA	TGTGCCAGCAGCTCTACTAATCAGCCCCAGCATTTT	CASSSTNQPQHF